The 20 T cell receptor beta chains given below trace back to one sample, sequenced in a study of T cell responses to AZD1222 COVID-19 vaccine. Using immunoSEQ multiplex PCR, the repertoire was profiled, and TCRdb retains in-frame clones only, with some absent. This sample yields 150,000 or so clones, of which 86% are seen a single time; around 24% belongs to the top ten. Sample: peripheral blood, taken on day 0 of AZD1222 vaccination. All receptors come from an adult in good health.

The chain carries TRBV7-6 and TRBJ2-1; 8 nucleotides agree with TRBD1. This CDR3 comprises 17 residues. Germline V CDR1 and CDR2: SGHVS, FNYEAQ. V was pared by 4 bases and J by 6 bases, with 14 bases of the junction left unmatched. The CDR3 spells CASSSPESGQVGNEQFF. The CDR3 DNA follows: TGTGCCAGCAGCTCCCCCGAATCGGGACAGGTCGGCAATGAGCAGTTCTTC. Drawing the rest from reference TRBV7-6 and TRBJ2-1, the complete variable domain is GAGVSQSPRYKVTKRGQDVALRCDPISGHVSLYWYRQALGQGPEFLTYFNYEAQQDKSGLPNDRFSAERPEGSISTLTIQRTEQRDSAMYRCASSSPESGQVGNEQFFGPGTRLTVL.

As for this clone: Different DNA sequences within this sample yield the same CDR3. This rearrangement joins TRBV24-1 to TRBJ1-1, with D tentatively TRBD1 (5 bases). The V gene's germline CDR1 is KGHDR and CDR2 SFDVKD. The CDR3 covers 13 residues. V was trimmed by 5 bases and J by 5 bases, leaving 11 bases between them. In DNA, the CDR3 is TGTGCCACCAGTGCGGGGCTGATAACTGAAGCTTTCTTT. Encoded protein: CATSAGLITEAFF.

The chain is built from TRBV4-3 and TRBJ2-5, with a possible D match to TRBD2 (5 bases). This CDR3 spans 18 amino acids. Trimming removed 1 base from V and 0 bases from J, with 18 bases in between. Germline V gene data show CDR1 as LGHNA and CDR2 as YSLEER. The DNA for the CDR3 is TGCGCCAGCAGCCAAGGATCGGTGGCGGGTTTGTACCAAGAGACCCAGTACTTC. It is translated as CASSQGSVAGLYQETQYF.

This sequence joins TRBV7-3 and TRBJ1-1; 10 nucleotides align to TRBD1. The CDR3 has 14 amino acids. V was pared by 5 bases and J by 1 base, with 1 base of the junction left unmatched. In germline, CDR1 is SGHTA, CDR2 FQGTGA. This CDR3 is CASSRQGANTEAFF. The CDR3 region has the DNA TGTGCCAGCAGCAGACAGGGGGCGAACACTGAAGCTTTCTTT.

The chain employs TRBV5-1 and TRBJ2-5; tentative D call: TRBD2 (6 bases). V lost 3 bases and J lost 4, with 16 bases in between. Germline V gene data show CDR1 as SGHRS and CDR2 as YFSETQ. The CDR3 contains 15 residues. The CDR3 bases are TGCGCCAGCAGCTCCCTCCCGGGGCGGGGAGAGACCCAGTACTTC. Residues: CASSSLPGRGETQYF.

This clone was counted at least ten times. This chain joins TRBV28 and TRBJ2-7; 9 bases are a match to TRBD1. This CDR3 has 15 amino acids. Germline CDR1 MDHEN, CDR2 SYDVKM. The V gene end was trimmed by 2 bases and the J gene end by 6 bases; junction bases not matched to a gene: 8. The CDR3 DNA reads as TGTGCCAGCAGTTTAGAGGGACAGGGAATAACCGAGCAGTACTTC. Translation gives CASSLEGQGITEQYF.

The CDR3, as DNA: TGTGCCAGTAGTATAGCTGGGGCGGGGGGGCTCGAGACCCAGTACTTC. As protein: CASSIAGAGGLETQYF. The chain employs TRBV19 and TRBJ2-5, with 9 bases that match TRBD2. Germline CDR1 is LNHDA and CDR2 is SQIVND (reference sequence). The CDR3 covers 16 residues. V lost 1 base to trimming and J lost 5 bases; unmatched junction nucleotides: 8.

J is TRBJ1-1 and V is TRBV7-9, with D possibly TRBD1 on 5 matching bases. Trimming removed 5 bases from V and 7 bases from J, with 23 bases in between. The CDR3 contains 16 residues. From germline, CDR1 is SEHNR and CDR2 FQNEAQ (reference sequence). The CDR3 DNA reads TGTGCCAGCAGCCCATACACATGGAAGGGGAGTGATGAAGCTTTCTTT. Its translation: CASSPYTWKGSDEAFF.

The V gene is TRBV6-6, the J gene TRBJ2-2, with TRBD1 identical over 8 bases. Germline CDR1 reads MNHNY; CDR2 reads SVGAGI (reference sequence). The V and J ends lost 2 bases and 4 bases, in that order; junction bases with no gene match: 3. CDR3 length equals 15 residues. CDR3 nucleotide sequence: TGTGCCAGCAGTTACGTGACAGGGGTCACCGGGGAGCTGTTTTTT. Its protein product is CASSYVTGVTGELFF.

The table lists this clone with a count of one. The V and J genes are TRBV2 and TRBJ1-1; D is unresolved. The V end was cut by 8 bases, the J end by 2 bases, with 9 bases between. Germline values: CDR1 SNHLY, CDR2 FYNNEI. The CDR3 runs to 12 residues. The DNA for the CDR3 is TGTGCCAGCGGGGTATATAACACTGAAGCTTTCTTT. It translates to CASGVYNTEAFF.

V gene TRBV6-5 combines with J gene TRBJ1-3, with a tentative D call TRBD1 (5 bases). Germline V gene sequence: CDR1 MNHEY, CDR2 SVGAGI. This CDR3 region has 13 residues. V lost 2 bases, J lost 4 bases, and 6 bases lay in between. In DNA, the CDR3 is TGTGCCAGCAGTTACCAGGGAGGAAACACCATATATTTT. Its translation: CASSYQGGNTIYF.

The CDR3 DNA is TGCGCCAGCAGCCTGAGGACTAGCACAGATACGCAGTATTTT. This gives the protein CASSLRTSTDTQYF. The chain employs TRBV4-3 and TRBJ2-3; a possible D gene is TRBD2 (5 bases). The CDR3 sequence is 14 residues long. The V end was cut by 4 bases, the J end by 0 bases, with 8 bases between. Per germline, CDR1 LGHNA and CDR2 YSLEER.

This clone was seen only once. V gene TRBV7-9 combines with J gene TRBJ1-2; TRBD1 aligns across 10 bases. The CDR3 has 19 amino acids. Germline V gives CDR1 SEHNR, CDR2 FQNEAQ (reference sequence). Losses at the gene ends were 2 bases for V and 0 bases for J; bases not matched to a gene: 12. Here the CDR3 DNA reads TGTGCCAGCAGCTTAAAGGGGACAGGGGAGACACTCTCTAACTATGGCTACACCTTC. Translating it yields CASSLKGTGETLSNYGYTF.

This clone was found a few times. The chain links TRBV19 to TRBJ1-3; D unclear. The germline CDR1 and CDR2 sequences are LNHDA and SQIVND (reference sequence). The CDR3 contains 14 residues. Trimming cost V 4 bases and J 0 bases, with 7 bases left between them. For the CDR3, the DNA is TGTGCCAGTAGTACGCGGGACTCTGGAAACACCATATATTTT. Protein sequence: CASSTRDSGNTIYF.

The chain uses TRBV2 and TRBJ2-5; weak D call: TRBD1 (6 bases). Germline V CDR1 and CDR2: SNHLY, FYNNEI. The V end was cut by 6 bases, the J end by 4 bases, with 12 bases between. The CDR3 covers 13 residues. The CDR3 reads CASSDRSTETQYF. The CDR3 DNA reads TGTGCCAGCAGCGACAGGTCCACAGAGACCCAGTACTTC.

V gene TRBV9 combines with J gene TRBJ1-6, with D hard to call. The V gene lost 3 bases and the J gene lost 5 bases, with 6 bases spanning the gap. Germline CDR1 and CDR2: SGDLS and YYNGEE. This CDR3 has 13 residues. Here the CDR3 reads CASSAHDNSPLHF. DNA of the CDR3: TGTGCCAGCAGCGCGCACGATAATTCACCCCTCCACTTT. The complete variable domain, with remaining parts taken from reference TRBV9 and TRBJ1-6, reads DSGVTQTPKHLITATGQRVTLRCSPRSGDLSVYWYQQSLDQGLQFLIQYYNGEERAKGNILERFSAQQFPDLHSELNLSSLELGDSALYFCASSAHDNSPLHFGNGTRLTVT.

V gene TRBV27 combines with J gene TRBJ2-7; D perhaps matches TRBD1 (6 bases). The germline V gene has CDR1 MNHEY and CDR2 SMNVEV (reference sequence). The CDR3 runs to 15 residues. Trimming cost V 5 bases and J 2 bases, with 16 bases left between them. The CDR3 loop is CASSPGQYLTYEQYF. The DNA of the CDR3 is TGTGCCAGCAGTCCGGGACAATATCTGACCTACGAGCAGTACTTC.

The rearrangement uses TRBV12-5 and TRBJ2-2; tentatively, D is TRBD1 or TRBD2 (5 bases each). V was pared by 6 bases and J by 4 bases, with 12 bases between. Germline V CDR1 and CDR2: LGHNT, FRNRAP. CDR3 size: 14 residues. The CDR3 protein is CASGPGAITGELFF. The CDR3 bases are TGTGCTAGTGGGCCCGGGGCAATCACCGGGGAGCTGTTTTTT.

This clone has a handful of counts. The same CDR3 arises from other DNA sequences in this sample as well. The rearrangement links TRBV21-1 to TRBJ1-6. TRBV21-1 is classified as a pseudogene. This CDR3 is built from 15 residues. The CDR3 DNA reads TGTGCCAGCAGCCCCCCAGGACCGGGGGGCGCACCCCTCCACTTT. It specifies CASSPPGPGGAPLHF.

V is TRBV5-6 and J is TRBJ1-2; 8 bases are a match to TRBD1. V lost 3 bases to trimming and J lost 4 bases; unmatched junction nucleotides: 8. There are 15 residues in the CDR3. Germline CDR1 is SGHDT and CDR2 is YYEEEE. This CDR3 is CASSSGQGLSYGYTF. The CDR3 DNA is TGTGCCAGCAGCTCTGGACAGGGTTTGAGCTATGGCTACACCTTC.